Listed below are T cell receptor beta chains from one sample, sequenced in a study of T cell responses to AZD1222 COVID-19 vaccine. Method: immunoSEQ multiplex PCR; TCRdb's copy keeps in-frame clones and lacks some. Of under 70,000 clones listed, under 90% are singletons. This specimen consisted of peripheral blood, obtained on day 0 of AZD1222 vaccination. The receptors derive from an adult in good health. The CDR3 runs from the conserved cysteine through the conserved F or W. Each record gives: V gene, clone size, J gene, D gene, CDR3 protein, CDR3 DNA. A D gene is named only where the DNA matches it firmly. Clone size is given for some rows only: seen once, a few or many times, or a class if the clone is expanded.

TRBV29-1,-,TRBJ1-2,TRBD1,CSAERQGPPNYGYTF,TGCAGCGCCGAGAGACAGGGGCCTCCTAACTATGGCTACACCTTC
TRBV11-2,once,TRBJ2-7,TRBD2,CASSLFAGGSYEQYF,TGTGCCAGCAGCTTATTCGCGGGAGGGTCCTACGAGCAGTACTTC
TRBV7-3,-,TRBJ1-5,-,CASSLGFSSQPQHF,TGTGCCAGCAGCTTAGGCTTCAGTTCACAGCCCCAGCATTTT
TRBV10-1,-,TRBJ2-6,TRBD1,CASTGPGQYYSGANVLTF,TGCGCCAGCACTGGACCGGGACAGTACTACTCTGGGGCCAACGTCCTGACTTTC
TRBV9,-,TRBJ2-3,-,CASSPLEGGTDTQYF,TGTGCCAGCAGCCCGCTAGAGGGCGGCACAGATACGCAGTATTTT
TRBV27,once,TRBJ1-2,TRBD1,CASSQGGHGYTF,TGTGCCAGCAGCCAAGGGGGCCATGGCTACACCTTC
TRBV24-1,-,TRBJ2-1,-,CATSGSLIRTNNEQFF,TGTGCCACCAGTGGTTCCCTAATCAGGACAAACAATGAGCAGTTCTTC
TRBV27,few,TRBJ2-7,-,CASSFMDNPSYEQYF,TGTGCCAGCAGTTTCATGGACAATCCTTCCTACGAGCAGTACTTC
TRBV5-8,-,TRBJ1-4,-,CASSLGSGATNEKLFF,TGTGCCAGCAGCTTGGGATCCGGTGCAACTAATGAAAAACTGTTTTTT
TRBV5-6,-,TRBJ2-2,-,CASSRNTGELFF,TGTGCCAGCAGCCGGAACACCGGGGAGCTGTTTTTT
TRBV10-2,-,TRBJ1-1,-,CASMTQGYNTEAFF,TGCGCCAGCATGACTCAGGGCTATAACACTGAAGCTTTCTTT
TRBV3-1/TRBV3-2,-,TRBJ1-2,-,CASSQLWDTESYGYTF,TGTGCCAGCAGCCAATTATGGGACACGGAAAGCTATGGCTACACCTTC
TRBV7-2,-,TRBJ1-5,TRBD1,CASSPDRGGYQPQHF,TGTGCCAGCAGCCCCGACAGGGGGGGTTATCAGCCCCAGCATTTT
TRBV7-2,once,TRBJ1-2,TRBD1,CASSPRPRGTGRDGYTF,TGTGCCAGCAGCCCTAGGCCCCGCGGGACAGGAAGGGATGGCTACACCTTC
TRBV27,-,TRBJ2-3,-,CASSPVGGIADTQYF,TGTGCCAGCAGCCCTGTGGGGGGTATCGCAGATACGCAGTATTTT
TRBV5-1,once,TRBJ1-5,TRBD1,CASSFEGGGNQPQHF,TGCGCCAGCAGCTTTGAAGGGGGCGGCAATCAGCCCCAGCATTTT
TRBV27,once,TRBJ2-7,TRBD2,CASRYPTSGSYEQYF,TGTGCCAGCAGATACCCGACTAGCGGGAGTTACGAGCAGTACTTC
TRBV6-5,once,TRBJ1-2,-,CASSSRGSSYTF,TGTGCCAGCAGTTCCCGGGGTAGTAGCTACACCTTC
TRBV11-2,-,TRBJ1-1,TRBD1,CASSPEGTGADAFF,TGTGCCAGCAGCCCAGAGGGGACAGGGGCTGATGCTTTCTTT
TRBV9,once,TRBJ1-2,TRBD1,CASSVDRGYGYTF,TGTGCCAGCAGCGTAGACAGGGGGTATGGCTACACCTTC
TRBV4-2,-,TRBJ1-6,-,CASSPGTPEGSPLHF,TGTGCCAGCAGCCCCGGGACCCCTGAAGGCTCACCCCTCCACTTT
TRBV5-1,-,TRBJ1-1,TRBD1,CASSYTGANTEAFF,TGCGCCAGCAGCTATACAGGGGCGAACACTGAAGCTTTCTTT
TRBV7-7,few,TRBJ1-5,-,CASSFIRDHQPQHF,TGTGCCAGCAGCTTTATCAGGGATCATCAGCCCCAGCATTTT
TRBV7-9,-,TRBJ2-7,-,CASSLALGPHEQYF,TGTGCCAGCAGCTTAGCGTTGGGTCCCCACGAGCAGTACTTC